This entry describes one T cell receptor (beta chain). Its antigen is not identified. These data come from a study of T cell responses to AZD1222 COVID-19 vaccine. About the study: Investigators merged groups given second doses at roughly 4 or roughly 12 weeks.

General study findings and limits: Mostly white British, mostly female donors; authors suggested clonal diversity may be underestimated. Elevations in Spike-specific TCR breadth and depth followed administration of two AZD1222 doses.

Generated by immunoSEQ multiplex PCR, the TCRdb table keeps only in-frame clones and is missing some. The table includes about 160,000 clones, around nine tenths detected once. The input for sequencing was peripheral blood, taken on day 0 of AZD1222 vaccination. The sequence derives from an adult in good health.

The CDR3 nucleotides read TGTGCCAGCAGCGACGGACAGGGGGAGAGGAATGGCTACACCTTC. Translation: CASSDGQGERNGYTF. This chain links TRBV6-2 or TRBV6-3 with TRBJ1-2; 10 nucleotides match TRBD1. The germline gives CDR1 MNHEY, CDR2 SVGEGT. The V segment lost 6 bases and the J segment 6 bases; nucleotides outside the gene matches: 10. The CDR3 consists of 15 residues.